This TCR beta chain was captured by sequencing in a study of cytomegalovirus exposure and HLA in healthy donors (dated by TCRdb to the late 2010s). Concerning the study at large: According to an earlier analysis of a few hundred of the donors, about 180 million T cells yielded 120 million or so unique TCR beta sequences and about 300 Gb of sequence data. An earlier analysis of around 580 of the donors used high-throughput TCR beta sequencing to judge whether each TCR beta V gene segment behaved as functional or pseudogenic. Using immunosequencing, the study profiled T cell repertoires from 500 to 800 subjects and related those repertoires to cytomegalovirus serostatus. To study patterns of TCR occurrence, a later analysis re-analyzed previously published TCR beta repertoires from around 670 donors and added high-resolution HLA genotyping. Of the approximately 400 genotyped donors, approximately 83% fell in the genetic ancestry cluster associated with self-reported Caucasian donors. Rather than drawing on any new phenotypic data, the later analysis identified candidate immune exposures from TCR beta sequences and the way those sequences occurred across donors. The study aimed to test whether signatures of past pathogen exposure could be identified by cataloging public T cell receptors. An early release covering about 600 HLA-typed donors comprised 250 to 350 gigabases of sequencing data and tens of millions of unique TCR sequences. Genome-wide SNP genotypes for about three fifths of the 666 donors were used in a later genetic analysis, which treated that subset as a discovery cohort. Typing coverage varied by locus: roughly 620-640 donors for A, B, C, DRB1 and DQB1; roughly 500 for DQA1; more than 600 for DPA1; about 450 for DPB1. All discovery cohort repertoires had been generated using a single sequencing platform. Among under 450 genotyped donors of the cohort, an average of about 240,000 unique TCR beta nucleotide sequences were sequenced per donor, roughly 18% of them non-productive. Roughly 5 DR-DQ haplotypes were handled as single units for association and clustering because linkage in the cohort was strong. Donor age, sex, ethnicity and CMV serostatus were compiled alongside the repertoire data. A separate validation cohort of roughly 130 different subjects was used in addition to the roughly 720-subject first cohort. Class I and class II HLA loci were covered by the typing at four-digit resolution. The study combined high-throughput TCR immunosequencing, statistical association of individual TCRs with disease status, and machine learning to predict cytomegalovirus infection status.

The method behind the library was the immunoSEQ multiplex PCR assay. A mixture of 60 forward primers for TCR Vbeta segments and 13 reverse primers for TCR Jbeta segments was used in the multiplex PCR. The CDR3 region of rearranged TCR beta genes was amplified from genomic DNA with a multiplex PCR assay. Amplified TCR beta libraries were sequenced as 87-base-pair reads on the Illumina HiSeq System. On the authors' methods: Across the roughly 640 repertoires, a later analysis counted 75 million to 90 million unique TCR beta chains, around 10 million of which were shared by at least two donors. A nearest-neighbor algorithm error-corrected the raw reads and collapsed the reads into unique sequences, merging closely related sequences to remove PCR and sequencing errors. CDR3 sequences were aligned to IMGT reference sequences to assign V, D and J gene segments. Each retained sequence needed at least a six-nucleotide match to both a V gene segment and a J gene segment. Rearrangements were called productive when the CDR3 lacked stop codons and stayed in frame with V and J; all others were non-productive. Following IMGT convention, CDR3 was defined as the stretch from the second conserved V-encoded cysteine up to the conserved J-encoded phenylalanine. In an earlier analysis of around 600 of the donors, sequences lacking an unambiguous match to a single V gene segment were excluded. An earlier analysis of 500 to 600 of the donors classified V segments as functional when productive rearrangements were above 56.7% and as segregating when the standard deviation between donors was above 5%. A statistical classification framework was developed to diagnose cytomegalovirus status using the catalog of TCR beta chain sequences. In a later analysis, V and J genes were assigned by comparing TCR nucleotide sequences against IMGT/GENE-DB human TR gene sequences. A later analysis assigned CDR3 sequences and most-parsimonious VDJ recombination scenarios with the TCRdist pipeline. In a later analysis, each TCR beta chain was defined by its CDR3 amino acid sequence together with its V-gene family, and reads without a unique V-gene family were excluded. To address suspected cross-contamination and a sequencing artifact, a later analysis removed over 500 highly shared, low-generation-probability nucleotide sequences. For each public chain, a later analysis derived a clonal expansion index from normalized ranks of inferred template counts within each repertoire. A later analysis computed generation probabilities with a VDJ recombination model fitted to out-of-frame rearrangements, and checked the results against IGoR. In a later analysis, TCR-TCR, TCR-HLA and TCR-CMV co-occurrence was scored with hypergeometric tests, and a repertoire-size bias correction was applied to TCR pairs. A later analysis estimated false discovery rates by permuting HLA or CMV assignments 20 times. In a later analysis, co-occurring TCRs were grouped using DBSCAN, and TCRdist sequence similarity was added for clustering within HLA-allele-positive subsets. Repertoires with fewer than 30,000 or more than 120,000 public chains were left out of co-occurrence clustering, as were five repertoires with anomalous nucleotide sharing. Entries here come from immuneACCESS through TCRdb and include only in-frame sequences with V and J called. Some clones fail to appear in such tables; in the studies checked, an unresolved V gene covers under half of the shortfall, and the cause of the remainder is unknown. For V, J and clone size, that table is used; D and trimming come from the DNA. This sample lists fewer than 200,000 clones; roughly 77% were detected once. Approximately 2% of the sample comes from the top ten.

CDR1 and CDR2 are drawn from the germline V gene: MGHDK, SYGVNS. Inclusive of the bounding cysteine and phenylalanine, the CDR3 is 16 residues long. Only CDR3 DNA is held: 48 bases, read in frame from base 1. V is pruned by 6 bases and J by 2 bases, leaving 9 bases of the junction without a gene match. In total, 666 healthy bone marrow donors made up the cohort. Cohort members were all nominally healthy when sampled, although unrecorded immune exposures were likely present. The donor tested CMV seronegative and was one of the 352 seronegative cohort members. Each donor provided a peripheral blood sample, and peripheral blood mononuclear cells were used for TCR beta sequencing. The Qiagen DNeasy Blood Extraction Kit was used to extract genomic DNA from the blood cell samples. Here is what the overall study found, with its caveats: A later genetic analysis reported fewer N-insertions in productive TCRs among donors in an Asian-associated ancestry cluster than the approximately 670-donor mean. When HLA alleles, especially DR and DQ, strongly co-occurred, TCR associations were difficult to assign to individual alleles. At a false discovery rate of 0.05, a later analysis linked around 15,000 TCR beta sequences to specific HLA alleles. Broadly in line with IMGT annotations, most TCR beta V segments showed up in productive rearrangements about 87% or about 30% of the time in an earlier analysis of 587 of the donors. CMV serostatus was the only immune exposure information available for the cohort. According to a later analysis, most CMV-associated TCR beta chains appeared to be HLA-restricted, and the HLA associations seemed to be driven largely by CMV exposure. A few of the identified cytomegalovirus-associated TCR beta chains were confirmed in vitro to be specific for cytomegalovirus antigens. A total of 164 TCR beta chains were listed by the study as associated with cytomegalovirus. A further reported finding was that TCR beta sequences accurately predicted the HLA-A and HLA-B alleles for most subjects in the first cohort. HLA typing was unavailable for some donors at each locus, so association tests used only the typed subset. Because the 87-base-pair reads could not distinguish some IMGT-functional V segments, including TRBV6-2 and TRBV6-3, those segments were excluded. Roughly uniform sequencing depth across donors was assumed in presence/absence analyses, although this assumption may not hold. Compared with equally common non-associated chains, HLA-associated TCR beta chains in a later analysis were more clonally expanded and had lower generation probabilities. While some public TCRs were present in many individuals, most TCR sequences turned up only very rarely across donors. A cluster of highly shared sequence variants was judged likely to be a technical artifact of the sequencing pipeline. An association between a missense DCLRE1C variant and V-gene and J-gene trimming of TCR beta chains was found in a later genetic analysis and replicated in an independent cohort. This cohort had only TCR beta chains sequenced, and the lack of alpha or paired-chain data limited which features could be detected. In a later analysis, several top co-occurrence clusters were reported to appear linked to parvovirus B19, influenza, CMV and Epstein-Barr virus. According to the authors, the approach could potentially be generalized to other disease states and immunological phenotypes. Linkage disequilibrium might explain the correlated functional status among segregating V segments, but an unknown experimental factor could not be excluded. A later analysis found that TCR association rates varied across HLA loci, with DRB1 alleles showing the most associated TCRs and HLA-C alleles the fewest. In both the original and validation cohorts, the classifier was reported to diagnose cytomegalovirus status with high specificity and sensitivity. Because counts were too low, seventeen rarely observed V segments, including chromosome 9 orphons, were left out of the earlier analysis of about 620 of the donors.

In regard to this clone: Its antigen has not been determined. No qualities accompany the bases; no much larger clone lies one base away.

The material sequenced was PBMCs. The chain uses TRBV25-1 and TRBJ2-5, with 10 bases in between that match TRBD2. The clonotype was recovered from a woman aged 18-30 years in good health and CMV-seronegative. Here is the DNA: TGTGCCAGCAGCCCCCTTAGCGGGAGGTCTCAAGAGACCCAGTACTTC. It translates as CASSPLSGRSQETQYF.